This T cell receptor (beta chain) is from a study of metastatic and nonmetastatic thyroid tumors. The wider study: Repertoire comparison spanned blood and tumor or nodule tissue of malignant and benign thyroid patients.

This clone showed up many times. Its antigen is unknown. General study findings and limits: Significantly greater TCR beta diversity was reportedly found in malignant thyroid tumors than in benign nodules (in blood and tumor).

Thyroid surgery was preceded by no treatment in any patient. TCRdb redid the clone calls on the PCR reads using MiXCR. The sample carries around 45,000 clones, roughly 3.9% recorded once. CDR1 is SGHNT, CDR2 YENEEA, per germline. CDR3 length: 17 amino acids. The germline V and J ends were trimmed by 2 bases and 0 bases, with 13 bases remaining between them. This chain joins TRBV11-3 and TRBJ2-2; D not resolved. Sequencing was done on a sample of blood. The sequence was obtained from a female donor with papillary thyroid cancer or a benign thyroid nodule (not recorded which). Some clones in this sample may be carry-over from other donors' samples. The CDR3, as DNA: TGTGCCAGCAGCTTACCACGACAACTTTCGAACACCGGGGAGCTGTTTTTT. Protein product: CASSLPRQLSNTGELFF.